Described below is a single TCR beta chain sequence and its context. The CDR3 is made up of 14 amino acids. Germline V gene data show CDR1 as SGHRS and CDR2 as YFSETQ. Trimming took 7 bases from V and 0 from J, leaving 14 bases between them. Methods used by the authors: The assay estimated nucleated cells by amplifying reference gene primers. Some clones are missing from TCRdb's copy, which holds only in-frame ones; the method was immunoSEQ multiplex PCR. The V and J calls and the clone size are those of that table, but D and trimming were determined from the DNA. Here the sample spans 250,000 or so clones, 87% being singletons. The data are from a study of blood T cell repertoires in COVID-19. Across the study: From the United States, Italy and Spain came samples of acute and convalescent COVID-19.

The source material was peripheral blood. The sequence was obtained from a woman aged 40 to 50 who had recovered from COVID-19. The chain couples TRBV5-1 to TRBJ2-7; possible D gene TRBD1, 6 bases. The chain's CDR3 is CASRTAANSYEQYF. The CDR3 DNA is TGCGCCAGCCGGACAGCTGCTAACTCCTACGAGCAGTACTTC.